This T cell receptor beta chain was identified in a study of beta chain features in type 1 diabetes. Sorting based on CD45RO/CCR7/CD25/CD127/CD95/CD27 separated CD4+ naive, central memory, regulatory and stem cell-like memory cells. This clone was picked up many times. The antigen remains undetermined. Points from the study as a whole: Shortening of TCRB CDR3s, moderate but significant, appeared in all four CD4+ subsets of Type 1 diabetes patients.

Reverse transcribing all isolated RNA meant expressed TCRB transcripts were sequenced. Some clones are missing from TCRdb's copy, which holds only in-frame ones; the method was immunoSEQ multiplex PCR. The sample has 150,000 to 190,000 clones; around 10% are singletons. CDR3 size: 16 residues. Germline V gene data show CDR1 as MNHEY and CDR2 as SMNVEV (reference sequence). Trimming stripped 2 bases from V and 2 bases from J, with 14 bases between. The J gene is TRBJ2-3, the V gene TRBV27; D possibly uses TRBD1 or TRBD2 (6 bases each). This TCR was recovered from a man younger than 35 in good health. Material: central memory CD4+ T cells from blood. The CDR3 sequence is CASSLLAMGATDTQYF. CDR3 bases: TGTGCCAGCAGTTTACTAGCGATGGGGGCCACAGATACGCAGTATTTT.